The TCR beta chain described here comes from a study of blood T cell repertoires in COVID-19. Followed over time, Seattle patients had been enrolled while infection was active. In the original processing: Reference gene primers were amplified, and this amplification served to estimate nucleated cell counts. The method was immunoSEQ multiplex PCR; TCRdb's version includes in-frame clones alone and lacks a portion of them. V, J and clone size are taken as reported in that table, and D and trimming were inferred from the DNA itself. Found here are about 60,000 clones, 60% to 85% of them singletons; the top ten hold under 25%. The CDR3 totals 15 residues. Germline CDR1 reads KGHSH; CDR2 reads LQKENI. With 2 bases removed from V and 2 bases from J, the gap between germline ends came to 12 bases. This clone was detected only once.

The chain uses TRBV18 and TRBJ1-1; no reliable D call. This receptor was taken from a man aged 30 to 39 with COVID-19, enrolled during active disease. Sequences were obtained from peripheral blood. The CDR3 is CASSPTTGTNTEAFF. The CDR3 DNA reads TGTGCCAGCTCACCAACCACGGGTACCAACACTGAAGCTTTCTTT.